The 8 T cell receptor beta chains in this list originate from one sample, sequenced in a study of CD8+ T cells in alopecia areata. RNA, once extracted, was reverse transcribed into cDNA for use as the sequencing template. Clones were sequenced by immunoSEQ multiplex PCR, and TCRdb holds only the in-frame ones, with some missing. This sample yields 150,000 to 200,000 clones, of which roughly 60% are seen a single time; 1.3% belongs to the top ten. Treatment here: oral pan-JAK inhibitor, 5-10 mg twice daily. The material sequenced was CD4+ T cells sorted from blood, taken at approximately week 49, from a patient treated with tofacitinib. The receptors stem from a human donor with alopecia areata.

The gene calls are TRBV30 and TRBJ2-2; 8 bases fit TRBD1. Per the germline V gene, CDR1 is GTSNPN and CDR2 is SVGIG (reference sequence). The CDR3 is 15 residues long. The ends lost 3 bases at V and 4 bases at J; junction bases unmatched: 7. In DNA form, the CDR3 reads TGTGCCTGGAGCCCCAGGGGGCGGGGCACCGGGGAGCTGTTTTTT. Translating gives CAWSPRGRGTGELFF.

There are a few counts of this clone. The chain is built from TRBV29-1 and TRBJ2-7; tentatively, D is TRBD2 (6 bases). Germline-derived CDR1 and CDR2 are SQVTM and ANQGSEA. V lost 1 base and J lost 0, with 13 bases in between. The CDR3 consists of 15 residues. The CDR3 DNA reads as TGCAGCGTTGAAGTCCCGGGACTGGTCTCCTACGAGCAGTACTTC. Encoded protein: CSVEVPGLVSYEQYF.

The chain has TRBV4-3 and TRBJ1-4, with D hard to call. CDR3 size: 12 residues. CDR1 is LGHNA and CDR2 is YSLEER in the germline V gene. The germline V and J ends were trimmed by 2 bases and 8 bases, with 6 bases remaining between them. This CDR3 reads CASSQSREKLFF. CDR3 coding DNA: TGCGCCAGCAGCCAATCTCGGGAAAAACTGTTTTTT.

As DNA, the CDR3 is TGTGCCAGCAGCTTTGTGAGCTCCTATAATTCACCCCTCCACTTT. This codes for CASSFVSSYNSPLHF. The chain recombines TRBV7-2 with TRBJ1-6; D remains unclear. The V gene lost 3 bases and the J gene lost 0 bases, with 6 bases spanning the gap. This CDR3 region has 15 residues. Germline assignment: CDR1 SGHTA and CDR2 FQGNSA.

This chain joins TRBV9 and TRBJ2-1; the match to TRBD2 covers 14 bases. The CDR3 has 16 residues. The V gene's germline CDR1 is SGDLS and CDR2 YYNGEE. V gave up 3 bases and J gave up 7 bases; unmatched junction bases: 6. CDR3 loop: CASSATSGGAWNEQFF. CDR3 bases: TGTGCCAGCAGCGCGACTAGCGGGGGGGCCTGGAATGAGCAGTTCTTC. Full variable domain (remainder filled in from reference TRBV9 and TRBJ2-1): DSGVTQTPKHLITATGQRVTLRCSPRSGDLSVYWYQQSLDQGLQFLIQYYNGEERAKGNILERFSAQQFPDLHSELNLSSLELGDSALYFCASSATSGGAWNEQFFGPGTRLTVL.

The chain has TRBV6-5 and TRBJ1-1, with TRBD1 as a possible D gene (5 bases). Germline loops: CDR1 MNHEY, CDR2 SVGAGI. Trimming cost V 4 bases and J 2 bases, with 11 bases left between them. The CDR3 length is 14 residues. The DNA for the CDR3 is TGTGCCAGCAGTTTCCGCAGGGTAAACACTGAAGCTTTCTTT. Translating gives CASSFRRVNTEAFF.

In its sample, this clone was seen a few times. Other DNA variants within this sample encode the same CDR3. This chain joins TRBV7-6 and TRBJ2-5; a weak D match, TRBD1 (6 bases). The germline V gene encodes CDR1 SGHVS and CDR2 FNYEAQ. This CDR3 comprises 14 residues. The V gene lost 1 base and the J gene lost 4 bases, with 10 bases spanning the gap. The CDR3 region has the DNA TGTGCCAGCAGCTTAGGAGGCAGGGGAGAGACCCAGTACTTC. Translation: CASSLGGRGETQYF.

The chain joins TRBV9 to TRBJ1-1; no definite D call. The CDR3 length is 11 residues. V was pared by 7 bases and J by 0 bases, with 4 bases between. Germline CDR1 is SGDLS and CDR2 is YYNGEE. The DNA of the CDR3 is TGTGCCAGCGGCCTGAACACTGAAGCTTTCTTT. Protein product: CASGLNTEAFF. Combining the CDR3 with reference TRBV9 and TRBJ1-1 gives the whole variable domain DSGVTQTPKHLITATGQRVTLRCSPRSGDLSVYWYQQSLDQGLQFLIQYYNGEERAKGNILERFSAQQFPDLHSELNLSSLELGDSALYFCASGLNTEAFFGQGTRLTVV.